This TCR beta chain is from a study of CD8 T cells in Susac syndrome. Trimming cost V 2 bases and J 1 base, with 8 bases left between them. This CDR3 contains 14 residues. Per the germline V gene, CDR1 is MNHEY and CDR2 is SMNVEV (reference sequence). Reverse transcription used about 0.45 to 1 ug RNA and random hexamers. TCRdb re-called the immunoSEQ multiplex PCR reads with MiXCR, one entry per CDR3 protein. This table has about 110,000 distinct CDR3 sequences, less than 95% appearing once. There are a few counts of this clonotype. This clonotype was obtained from a human donor with Susac syndrome. Sequenced material: CD8+ T cells from PBMCs. This sequence joins TRBV27 and TRBJ1-1; D remains ambiguous. The DNA for the CDR3 is TGTGCCAGCAGTTTAGGGCGCGGGAACACTGAAGCTTTCTTT. This sequence encodes CASSLGRGNTEAFF.